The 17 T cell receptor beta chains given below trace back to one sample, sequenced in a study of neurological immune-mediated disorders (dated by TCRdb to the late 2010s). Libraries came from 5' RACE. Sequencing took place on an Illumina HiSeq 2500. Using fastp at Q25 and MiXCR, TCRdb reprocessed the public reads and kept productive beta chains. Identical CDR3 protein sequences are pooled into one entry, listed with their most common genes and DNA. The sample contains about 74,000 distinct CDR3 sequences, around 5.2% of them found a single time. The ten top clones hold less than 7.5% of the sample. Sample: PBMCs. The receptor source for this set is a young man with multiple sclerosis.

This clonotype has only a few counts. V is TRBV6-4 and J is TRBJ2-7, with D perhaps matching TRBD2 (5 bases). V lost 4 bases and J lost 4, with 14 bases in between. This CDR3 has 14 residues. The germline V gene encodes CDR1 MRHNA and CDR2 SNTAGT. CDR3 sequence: CASSGGKVGYEQYF. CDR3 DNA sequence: TGTGCCAGCAGTGGAGGGAAGGTGGGTTACGAGCAGTACTTC.

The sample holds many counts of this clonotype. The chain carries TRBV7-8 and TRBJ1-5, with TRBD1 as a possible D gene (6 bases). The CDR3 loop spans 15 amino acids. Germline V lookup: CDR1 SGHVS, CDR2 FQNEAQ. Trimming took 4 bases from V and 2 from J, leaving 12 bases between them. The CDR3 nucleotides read TGTGCCAGCAGCTCACAGGGAATGGGCAATCAGCCCCAGCATTTT. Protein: CASSSQGMGNQPQHF.

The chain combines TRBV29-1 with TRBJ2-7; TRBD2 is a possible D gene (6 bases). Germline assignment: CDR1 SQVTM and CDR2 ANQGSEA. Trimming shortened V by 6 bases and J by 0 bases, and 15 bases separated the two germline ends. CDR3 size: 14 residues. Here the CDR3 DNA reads TGCAGCGTCCTGGGGTCGGGGGACTCCTACGAGCAGTACTTC. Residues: CSVLGSGDSYEQYF.

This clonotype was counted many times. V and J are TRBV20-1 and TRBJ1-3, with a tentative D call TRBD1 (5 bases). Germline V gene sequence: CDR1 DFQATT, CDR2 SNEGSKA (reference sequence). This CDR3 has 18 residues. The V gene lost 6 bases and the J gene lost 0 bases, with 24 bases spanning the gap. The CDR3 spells CSAPTGTSTPISGNTIYF. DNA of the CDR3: TGCAGTGCCCCCACCGGGACTTCCACCCCAATCTCTGGAAACACCATATATTTT.

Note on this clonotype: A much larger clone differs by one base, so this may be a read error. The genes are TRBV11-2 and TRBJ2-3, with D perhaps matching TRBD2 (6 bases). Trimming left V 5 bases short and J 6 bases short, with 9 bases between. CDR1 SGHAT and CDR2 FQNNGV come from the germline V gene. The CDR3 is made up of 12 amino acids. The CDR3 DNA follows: TGTGCCAGCAGCACGGGGGTCGATACGCAGTATTTT. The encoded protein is CASSTGVDTQYF.

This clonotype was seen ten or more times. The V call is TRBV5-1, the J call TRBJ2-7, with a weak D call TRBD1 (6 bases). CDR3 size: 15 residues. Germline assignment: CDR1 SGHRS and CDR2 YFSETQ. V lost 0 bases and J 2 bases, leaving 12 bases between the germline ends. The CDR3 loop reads CASSLGTGSAYEQYF. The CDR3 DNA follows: TGCGCCAGCAGCTTGGGTACAGGGTCGGCCTACGAGCAGTACTTC.

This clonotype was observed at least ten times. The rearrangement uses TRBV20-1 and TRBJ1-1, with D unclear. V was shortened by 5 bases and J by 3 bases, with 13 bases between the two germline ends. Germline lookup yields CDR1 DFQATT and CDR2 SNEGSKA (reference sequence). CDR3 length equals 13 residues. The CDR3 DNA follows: TGCAGTGCTTCCCGGGGTTGGGACACTGAAGCTTTCTTT. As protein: CSASRGWDTEAFF.

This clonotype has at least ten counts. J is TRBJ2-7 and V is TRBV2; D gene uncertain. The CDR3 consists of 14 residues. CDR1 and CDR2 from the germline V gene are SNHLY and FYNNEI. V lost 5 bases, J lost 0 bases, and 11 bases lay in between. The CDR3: CASSRPVSSYEQYF. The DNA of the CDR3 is TGTGCCAGCAGTCGTCCGGTTAGCTCCTACGAGCAGTACTTC.

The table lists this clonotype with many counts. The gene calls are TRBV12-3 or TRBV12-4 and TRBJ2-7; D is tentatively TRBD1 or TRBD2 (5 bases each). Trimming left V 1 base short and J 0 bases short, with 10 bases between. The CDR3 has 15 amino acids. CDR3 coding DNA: TGTGCCAGCAGTTTAGTGGCAGGGAGCTCCTACGAGCAGTACTTC. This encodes CASSLVAGSSYEQYF.

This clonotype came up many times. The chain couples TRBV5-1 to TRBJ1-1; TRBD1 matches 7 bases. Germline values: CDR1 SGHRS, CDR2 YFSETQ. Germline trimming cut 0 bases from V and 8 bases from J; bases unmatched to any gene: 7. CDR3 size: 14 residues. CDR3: CASSLERGTVEAFF. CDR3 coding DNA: TGCGCCAGCAGCTTGGAAAGGGGGACAGTAGAAGCTTTCTTT.

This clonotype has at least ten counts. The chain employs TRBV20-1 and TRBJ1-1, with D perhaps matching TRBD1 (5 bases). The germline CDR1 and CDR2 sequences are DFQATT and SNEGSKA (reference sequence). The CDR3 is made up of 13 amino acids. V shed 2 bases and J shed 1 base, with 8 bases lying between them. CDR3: CSARRDGNTEAFF. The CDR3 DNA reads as TGCAGTGCTAGAAGGGACGGGAACACTGAAGCTTTCTTT.

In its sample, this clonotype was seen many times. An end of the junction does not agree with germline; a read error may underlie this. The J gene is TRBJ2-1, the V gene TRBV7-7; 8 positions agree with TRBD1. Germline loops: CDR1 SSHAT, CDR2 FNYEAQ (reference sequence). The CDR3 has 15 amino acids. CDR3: CASSSQGAGTNEQFF. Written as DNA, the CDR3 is TGTGCTAGCAGCTCGCAGGGGGCCGGCACCAATGAGCAGTTCTTC.

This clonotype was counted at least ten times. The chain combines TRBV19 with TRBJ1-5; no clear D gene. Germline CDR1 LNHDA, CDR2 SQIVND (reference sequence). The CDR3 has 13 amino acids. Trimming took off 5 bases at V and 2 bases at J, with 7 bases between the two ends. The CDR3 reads CASSGSGNQPQHF. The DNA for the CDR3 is TGTGCCAGTAGTGGGTCGGGCAATCAGCCCCAGCATTTT. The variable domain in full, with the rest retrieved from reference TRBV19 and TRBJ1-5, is DGGITQSPKYLFRKEGQNVTLSCEQNLNHDAMYWYRQDPGQGLRLIYYSQIVNDFQKGDIAEGYSVSREKKESFPLTVTSAQKNPTAFYLCASSGSGNQPQHFGDGTRLSIL.

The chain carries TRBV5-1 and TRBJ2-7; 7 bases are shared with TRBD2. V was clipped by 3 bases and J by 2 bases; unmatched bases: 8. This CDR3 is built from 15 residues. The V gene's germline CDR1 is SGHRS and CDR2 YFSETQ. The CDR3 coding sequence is TGCGCCAGCAGCTGGTTGAGTGGGGGGGCCTACGAGCAGTACTTC. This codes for CASSWLSGGAYEQYF.

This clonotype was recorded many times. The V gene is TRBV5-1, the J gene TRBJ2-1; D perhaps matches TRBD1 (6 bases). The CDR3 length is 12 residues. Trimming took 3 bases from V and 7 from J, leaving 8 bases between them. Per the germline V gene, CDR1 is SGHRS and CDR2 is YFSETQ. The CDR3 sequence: CASSSRGNEQFF. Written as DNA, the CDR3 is TGCGCCAGCAGCTCCAGGGGAAATGAGCAGTTCTTC.

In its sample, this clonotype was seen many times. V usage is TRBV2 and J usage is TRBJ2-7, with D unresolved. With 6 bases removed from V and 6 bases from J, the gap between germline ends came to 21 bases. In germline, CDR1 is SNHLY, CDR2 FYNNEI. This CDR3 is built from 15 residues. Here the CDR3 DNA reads TGTGCCAGCAGCCCCCGGCCCTCGACCGGTGGCGAGCAGTACTTC. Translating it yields CASSPRPSTGGEQYF.

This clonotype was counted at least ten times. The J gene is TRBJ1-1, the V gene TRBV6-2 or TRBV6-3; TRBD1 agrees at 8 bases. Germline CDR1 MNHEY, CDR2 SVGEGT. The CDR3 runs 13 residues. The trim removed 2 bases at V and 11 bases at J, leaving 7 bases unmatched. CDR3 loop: CASSYRQGRSAFF. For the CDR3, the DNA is TGTGCCAGCAGTTACCGACAGGGGCGGTCGGCTTTCTTT.